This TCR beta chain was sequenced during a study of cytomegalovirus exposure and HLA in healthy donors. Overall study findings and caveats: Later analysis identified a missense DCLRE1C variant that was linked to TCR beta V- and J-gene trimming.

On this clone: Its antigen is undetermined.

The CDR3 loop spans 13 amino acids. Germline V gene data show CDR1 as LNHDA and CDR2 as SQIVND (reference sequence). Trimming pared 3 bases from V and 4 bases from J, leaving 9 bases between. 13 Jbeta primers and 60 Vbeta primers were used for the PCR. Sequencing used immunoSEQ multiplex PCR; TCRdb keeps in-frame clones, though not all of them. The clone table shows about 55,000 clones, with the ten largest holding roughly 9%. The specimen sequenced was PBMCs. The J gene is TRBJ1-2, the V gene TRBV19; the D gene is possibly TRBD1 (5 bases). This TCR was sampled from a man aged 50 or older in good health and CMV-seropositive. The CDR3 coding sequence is TGTGCCAGTAGTATGACAGATGTCTATGGCTACACCTTC. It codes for CASSMTDVYGYTF.